The 12 T cell receptor beta chains reported below all come from one sample, sequenced in a study of cytomegalovirus exposure and HLA in healthy donors. PCR amplification relied on 60 Vbeta primers (plus 13 Jbeta primers). Data came from immunoSEQ multiplex PCR; TCRdb stores just in-frame clones and leaves some out. This sample carries a few hundred thousand clones, 60% to 80% of them seen once, and the ten largest clones take 1.8%. Sequencing input: PBMCs. The receptors come from a woman in her thirties in good health and CMV-seronegative.

On this clone itself: No conserved phenylalanine or tryptophan is present at the end of the CDR3, so a read error is the likely explanation. The chain carries TRBV5-8 and TRBJ1-3; no reliable D call. The CDR3 sequence is 12 residues long. The germline V gene encodes CDR1 SGHTS and CDR2 YDEGEE. The V and J ends lost 4 bases and 2 bases respectively, with 4 bases between them. The CDR3 DNA sequence: TGTGCCAGCAGCGGGGCTGGAAACACCATATATTTG. Protein product: CASSGAGNTIYL.

This clone was seen only a few times. This chain connects TRBV2 to TRBJ2-3, with D perhaps matching TRBD2 (5 bases). Germline CDR1 reads SNHLY; CDR2 reads FYNNEI. The CDR3 has 15 residues. Between the trimmed V and J ends, which lost 4 bases and 4 bases, there was a span of 15 bases. CDR3 in amino acids: CASSAGERWPDTQYF. The CDR3 coding sequence is TGTGCCAGCAGTGCTGGGGAGAGATGGCCAGATACGCAGTATTTT.

This chain links TRBV7-6 with TRBJ2-5, with D possibly TRBD2 on 6 matching bases. The DNA end favors TRBJ2-7, so the J call may be wrong. The CDR3 has 15 amino acids. Per the germline V gene, CDR1 is SGHVS and CDR2 is FNYEAQ. Here the CDR3 DNA reads TGTGCCAGCAGCTTAGACGAATGGGGGGTGGACGAGCAGTACTTC. Translating it yields CASSLDEWGVDEQYF.

This chain links TRBV7-2 with TRBJ2-7; D possibly corresponds to TRBD1 (5 bases). CDR1 is SGHTA and CDR2 is FQGNSA in the germline V gene. The CDR3 spans 15 residues. Trimming left V 5 bases short and J 3 bases short, with 17 bases between. This CDR3 is CASSPPETAIYEQYF. For the CDR3, the DNA is TGTGCCAGCAGCCCTCCGGAGACAGCGATCTACGAGCAGTACTTC.

This sequence joins TRBV5-6 and TRBJ1-4; 7 positions match TRBD1. The V and J ends lost 2 bases and 2 bases, in that order; junction bases with no gene match: 9. The CDR3 covers 17 residues. Germline-derived CDR1 and CDR2 are SGHDT and YYEEEE. This CDR3 reads CASSFSGGPATNEKLFF. The CDR3 region has the DNA TGTGCCAGCAGCTTTTCAGGGGGGCCAGCCACTAATGAAAAACTGTTTTTT.

The chain couples TRBV7-9 to TRBJ2-7; TRBD2 is a possible D gene (6 bases). Looked up from germline, CDR1 is SEHNR and CDR2 is FQNEAQ (reference sequence). V gave up 6 bases and J gave up 6 bases, with 15 bases separating them. The CDR3 covers 13 residues. CDR3 coding DNA: TGTGCCAGCAGTACCCCAGGGACTCCCGAGCAGTACTTC. Translation: CASSTPGTPEQYF.

The chain carries TRBV29-1 and TRBJ1-2, with a tentative D call TRBD1 (5 bases). The CDR3 has 12 amino acids. V dropped 3 bases and J dropped 6 bases, with 11 bases sitting between them. Looked up from germline, CDR1 is SQVTM and CDR2 is ANQGSEA. The CDR3 DNA sequence: TGCAGCGTTGACCGGGGGAGCGATGGCTACACCTTC. Amino acid sequence: CSVDRGSDGYTF.

V usage is TRBV9 and J usage is TRBJ1-1; the D gene is possibly TRBD1 (5 bases). Germline values: CDR1 SGDLS, CDR2 YYNGEE. V dropped 0 bases and J dropped 5 bases, with 14 bases sitting between them. There are 15 residues in the CDR3. The CDR3 is CASSVGGGAGTEAFF. The CDR3 bases are TGTGCCAGCAGCGTAGGTGGGGGAGCGGGTACTGAAGCTTTCTTT.

This clone has only a few counts. This chain links TRBV15 with TRBJ2-7; D is perhaps TRBD2 (5 bases). Germline CDR1 and CDR2: LNHNV and YYDKDF (reference sequence). The V end lost 0 bases, the J end lost 1 base, and 13 bases lay between the germline ends. The CDR3 is 16 amino acids. The chain's CDR3 is CATSRDRAGFSYEQYF. In DNA, the CDR3 is TGTGCCACCAGCAGAGATCGCGCGGGTTTTTCCTACGAGCAGTACTTC.

The rearrangement uses TRBV5-1 and TRBJ2-2; weak D call: TRBD1 (5 bases). The germline V gene encodes CDR1 SGHRS and CDR2 YFSETQ. V lost 0 bases and J lost 6, with 15 bases in between. This CDR3 comprises 16 residues. The CDR3 DNA sequence: TGCGCCAGCAGCTTGGATACAGGCGACGGACCCGGGGAGCTGTTTTTT. It specifies CASSLDTGDGPGELFF.

The chain carries TRBV29-1 and TRBJ2-1; 7 positions match TRBD2. This CDR3 spans 16 amino acids. The V segment lost 0 bases and the J segment 2 bases; nucleotides outside the gene matches: 7. Germline V gene lookup returns CDR1 SQVTM and CDR2 ANQGSEA. The DNA for the CDR3 is TGCAGCGTTGAAGATCCTGCGGGAGCCCCCTACAATGAGCAGTTCTTC. It yields the protein CSVEDPAGAPYNEQFF.

The chain joins TRBV10-3 to TRBJ1-2, with TRBD1 matching 8 bases. Trimming cost V 4 bases and J 8 bases; bases outside gene matches: 6. The CDR3 runs to 13 residues. The germline CDR1 and CDR2 sequences are ENHRY and SYGVKD. The CDR3 DNA reads as TGTGCCATCAGTGCCGGGACAGGTGAGGGCTACACCTTC. Protein sequence: CAISAGTGEGYTF.